This TCR beta chain emerged from a study of control samples from healthy donors and cancer patients. CDR1 is SGHVS, CDR2 FQNEAQ, per germline. Trimming removed 5 bases from V and 4 bases from J, with 11 bases in between. CDR3 length: 14 residues. Only in-frame clones appear in the TCRdb table, and some are missing; sequencing was by immunoSEQ multiplex PCR. The sample comprises tens of thousands of clones, roughly 82% of which are singletons, and approximately 15% rests with the top ten. The sequenced sample consisted of blood. The receptor was isolated from a man between 50 and 59 years old in good health. This rearrangement joins TRBV7-8 to TRBJ1-4; D possibly corresponds to TRBD1 (5 bases). CDR3 loop: CASSLDSINEKLFF. As DNA, the CDR3 is TGTGCCAGCAGCCTCGACAGTATTAATGAAAAACTGTTTTTT.